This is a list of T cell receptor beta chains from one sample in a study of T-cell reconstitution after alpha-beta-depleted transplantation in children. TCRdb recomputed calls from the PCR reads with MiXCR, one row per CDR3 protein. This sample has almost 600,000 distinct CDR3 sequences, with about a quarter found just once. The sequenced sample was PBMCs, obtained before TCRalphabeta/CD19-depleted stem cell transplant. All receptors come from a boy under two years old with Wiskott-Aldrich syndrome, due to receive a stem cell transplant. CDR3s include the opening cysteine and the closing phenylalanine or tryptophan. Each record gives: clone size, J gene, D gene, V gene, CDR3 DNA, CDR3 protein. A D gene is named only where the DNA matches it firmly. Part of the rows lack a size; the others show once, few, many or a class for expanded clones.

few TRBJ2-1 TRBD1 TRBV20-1 TGCAGTGCTAGATGGGCAGGGGGTGAGCAGTTCTTC CSARWAGGEQFF
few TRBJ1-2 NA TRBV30 TGTGCCTGGAGGGTGGATTATAACTATGGCTACACCTTC CAWRVDYNYGYTF
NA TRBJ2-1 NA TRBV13 TGTGCCAGCAGCTTATACGCGGGGGAGCAGTTCTTC CASSLYAGEQFF
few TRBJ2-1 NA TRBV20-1 TGCAGTGCTAGGAGGACTTACAATGAGCAGTTCTTC CSARRTYNEQFF
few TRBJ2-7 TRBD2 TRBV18 TGTGCCAGCTCACCTCTTTTGGTAACTAGCGGGCTCTACGAGCAGTACTTC CASSPLLVTSGLYEQYF
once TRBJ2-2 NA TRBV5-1 TGCGCCAGCAGCCATAGCGGAATTAACACCGGGGAGCTGTTTTTT CASSHSGINTGELFF
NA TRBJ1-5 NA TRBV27 TGTGCCAGCAGTCCGCAGGGACACAATCAGCCCCAGCATTTT CASSPQGHNQPQHF
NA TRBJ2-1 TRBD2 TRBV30 TGTGCCTTCCGGACTAGCGGGAGATCAATCGATGAGCAGTTCTTC CAFRTSGRSIDEQFF
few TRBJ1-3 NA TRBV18 TGTGCCAGCTCACCTCTCCGATACTCTGGAAACACCATATATTTT CASSPLRYSGNTIYF
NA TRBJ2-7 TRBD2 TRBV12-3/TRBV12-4 TGTGCCAGCAGTTGGGGAAGCGGGAGCGGGTACGAGCAGTACTTC CASSWGSGSGYEQYF
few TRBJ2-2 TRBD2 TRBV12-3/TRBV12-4 TGTGCCAGCAGTTTGACTAGCGCGAACACCGGGGAGCTGTTTTTT CASSLTSANTGELFF
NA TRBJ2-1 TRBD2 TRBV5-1 TGCGCCAGCAGCTTGGCCGGGGGGTCGGGCTCCTACAATGAGCAGTTCTTC CASSLAGGSGSYNEQFF
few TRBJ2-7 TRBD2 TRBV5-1 TGCGCCAGCAGCCGCAGCGGGAGCTACGACTACGAGCAGTACTTC CASSRSGSYDYEQYF
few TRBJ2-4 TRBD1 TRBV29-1 TGCAGCGTCTCTTACGGACAGGGGAAGGACATTCAGTACTTC CSVSYGQGKDIQYF
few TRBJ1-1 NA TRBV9 TGTGCCAGCATCGTAGAGGCCTACACTGAAGCTTTCTTT CASIVEAYTEAFF
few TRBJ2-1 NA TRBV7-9 TGTGCCAGCAGCCGACTTGGCTTCGAGCAGTTCTTC CASSRLGFEQFF
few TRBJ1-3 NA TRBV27 TGTGCCAGCATGAGGGCCTCTGGAAACACCATATATTTT CASMRASGNTIYF
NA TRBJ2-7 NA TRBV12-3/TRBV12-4 TGTGCCAGCAGCAGGACGGACACCTACGAGCAGTACTTC CASSRTDTYEQYF
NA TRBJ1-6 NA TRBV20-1 TGCAGTGCTAGTGCTGGTCCACAGGGTAAACCCCTCCACTTT CSASAGPQGKPLHF
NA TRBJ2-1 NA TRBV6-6 TGTGCCAGCAGTTACACGGAGGGGAATGAGCAGTTCTTC CASSYTEGNEQFF
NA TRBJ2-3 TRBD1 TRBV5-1 TGCGCCAGCAGCAAGGGACAGGGTTGGGATACGCAGTATTTT CASSKGQGWDTQYF
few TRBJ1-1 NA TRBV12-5 TGTGCTAGTGGTTTGGTACGGCTGGGGAACACTGAAGCTTTCTTT CASGLVRLGNTEAFF
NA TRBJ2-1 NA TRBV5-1 TGCGCCAGCAGCCTGGGGGGGGGCAGATTTTACAATGAGCAGTTCTTC CASSLGGGRFYNEQFF
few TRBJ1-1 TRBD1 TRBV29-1 TGCAGCGGACAATCCAACAGGGGGAACACTGAAGCTTTCTTT CSGQSNRGNTEAFF
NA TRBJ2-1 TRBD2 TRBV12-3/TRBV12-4 TGTGCCAGCAACCCCGGGACTAGCGGAGTCAATGAGCAGTTCTTC CASNPGTSGVNEQFF
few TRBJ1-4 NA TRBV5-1 TGCGCCAGCAGCACAGGGACTGCAACTAATGAAAAACTGTTTTTT CASSTGTATNEKLFF
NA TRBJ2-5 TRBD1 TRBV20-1 TGCAGTGCTCTAGACAGGGGAGAGACCCAGTACTTC CSALDRGETQYF
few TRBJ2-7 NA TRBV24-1 TGTGCCACCAGTGATTCCGACAGTCCCTACGAGCAGTACTTC CATSDSDSPYEQYF
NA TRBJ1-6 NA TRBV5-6 TGTGCCAGCAGCTTAGCGGCCGGACCGATTAATTCACCCCTCCACTTT CASSLAAGPINSPLHF